This T cell receptor (beta chain) was observed in a study of T-cell memory formation after mild COVID-19. There are a few counts of this clonotype. The antigen is undetermined. The CDR3 sequence is 13 residues long. Trimming left V 0 bases short and J 3 bases short, with 6 bases between. Germline V lookup: CDR1 SGHTS, CDR2 YDEGEE. Findings and caveats of the study: Among clones contracting day 15 to 85, CD4/CD8 was balanced, whereas later expanders leaned CD4+.

Sample barcodes and UMIs were carried by the TCR alpha and TCR beta cDNA libraries that 5'RACE generated with constant-segment primers. TCRdb called the 5' RACE reads again in MiXCR, with one record for every CDR3 protein. The table records 350,000 to 500,000 distinct CDR3 sequences, more than 20% of them present only once. The source material was PBMCs or a T cell subset sorted from them (not recorded which). The chain is built from TRBV5-8 and TRBJ1-2; D unresolved. This clonotype was obtained from an adult woman who had mild COVID-19 (a few samples of this study predate the infection). Cell type and time point are not known. The DNA of the CDR3 is TGTGCCAGCAGCTTGGGCCAAGACTATGGCTACACCTTC. Amino acid sequence: CASSLGQDYGYTF.